This TCR beta chain was sequenced during a study of PD-1 blockade in classical Hodgkin lymphoma. Every single patient, without exception, relapsed after autologous stem cell transplantation, and brentuximab vedotin exposure varied. Generated by immunoSEQ multiplex PCR, the TCRdb table keeps only in-frame clones and is missing some. The sample lists fewer than 20,000 clones, around 86% occurring once. V trimming: 0 bases; J trimming: 7 bases; junction bases outside the gene matches: 6. The length of the CDR3 is 14 residues. Germline loops: CDR1 MNHEY, CDR2 SVGAGI. This sequence was found in a human donor with classical Hodgkin lymphoma. The chain has TRBV6-5 and TRBJ2-7; TRBD1 agrees at 7 bases. The specimen comprised peripheral blood mononuclear cells (PBMCs), sampled at baseline. The CDR3 region is CASSYSKGAWEQYF. For the CDR3, the DNA is TGTGCCAGCAGTTACTCGAAGGGGGCGTGGGAGCAGTACTTC.